This entry lists 20 T cell receptor beta chains sequenced from one sample in a study of CD8+CD57+ T cells in acquired aplastic anemia. Investigators profiled TCR beta VDJ and CDR3 from genomic DNA template. Each CDR3 protein gets one entry after TCRdb re-called the reads with MiXCR. The sample carries about 160,000 distinct CDR3 sequences, less than 50% recorded once. An expansion of CD8+CD57+ cells by flow cytometry had been shown in patients chosen for sequencing. Sequenced: sorted CD4+, CD8+, or CD8+CD57+ T cells (not recorded which) from PBMCs. All receptors derive from a human donor with aplastic anemia.

This clonotype was found a few times. J is TRBJ2-5 and V is TRBV7-8; D gene uncertain. The CDR3 sequence is 14 residues long. CDR1 is SGHVS and CDR2 is FQNEAQ in the germline V gene. V dropped 1 base and J dropped 3 bases, with 9 bases sitting between them. CDR3 in amino acids: CASSLVAAKETQYF. Written as DNA, the CDR3 is TGTGCCAGCAGCTTAGTCGCAGCTAAAGAGACCCAGTACTTC.

J is TRBJ2-1 and V is TRBV10-3, with 9 bases aligning to TRBD1. V gave up 5 bases and J gave up 3 bases; unmatched junction bases: 8. Germline V gene sequence: CDR1 ENHRY, CDR2 SYGVKD. This CDR3 is built from 16 residues. CDR3 bases: TGTGCCATCAGTCCACAAGGGACAGGGAACTACAATGAGCAGTTCTTC. Its translation is CAISPQGTGNYNEQFF.

This clonotype was observed a few times. The chain employs TRBV11-2 and TRBJ2-1, with no clear D. The germline V gene has CDR1 SGHAT and CDR2 FQNNGV. The CDR3 runs to 15 residues. V lost 4 bases, J lost 2 bases, and 12 bases lay in between. The CDR3 DNA reads TGTGCCAGCAGCTACGCCAGCAGCCCCTACAATGAGCAGTTCTTC. Translation gives CASSYASSPYNEQFF.

The J gene is TRBJ1-2, the V gene TRBV20-1; TRBD1 might be the D (5 bases). Germline assignment: CDR1 DFQATT and CDR2 SNEGSKA (reference sequence). Trimming stripped 6 bases from V and 8 bases from J, with 19 bases between. The CDR3 consists of 13 residues. CDR3 in DNA: TGCAGTGCCCTCCGGGACTTAATGCAGGGCTACACCTTC. The encoded protein is CSALRDLMQGYTF.

This clonotype was detected a few times. The chain links TRBV15 to TRBJ1-1; D is perhaps TRBD1 (5 bases). Deletions cut 0 bases from V and 0 bases from J, with 11 bases between. In germline, CDR1 is LNHNV, CDR2 YYDKDF (reference sequence). The CDR3 has 16 amino acids. As DNA, the CDR3 is TGTGCCACCAGCAGAGATGGGACCTCGGTGAACACTGAAGCTTTCTTT. Residues: CATSRDGTSVNTEAFF.

The sample holds many counts of this clonotype. The gene calls are TRBV19 and TRBJ2-2; perhaps TRBD1 as D (5 bases). Germline V lookup: CDR1 LNHDA, CDR2 SQIVND (reference sequence). This CDR3 contains 15 residues. Trimming took off 7 bases at V and 4 bases at J, with 16 bases between the two ends. Here the CDR3 reads CASTDSLGATGELFF. For the CDR3, the DNA is TGTGCCAGTACCGACTCGCTAGGGGCCACCGGGGAGCTGTTTTTT. Filled out from reference TRBV19 and TRBJ2-2, the complete variable domain reads DGGITQSPKYLFRKEGQNVTLSCEQNLNHDAMYWYRQDPGQGLRLIYYSQIVNDFQKGDIAEGYSVSREKKESFPLTVTSAQKNPTAFYLCASTDSLGATGELFFGEGSRLTVL.

This chain uses TRBV9 with TRBJ1-5, with D unclear. CDR3 length: 13 residues. The germline V gene has CDR1 SGDLS and CDR2 YYNGEE. Trimming took 4 bases from V and 7 from J, leaving 12 bases between them. The CDR3 sequence: CASSPPRRQPQHF. Here the CDR3 DNA reads TGTGCCAGCAGCCCGCCCCGCCGGCAGCCCCAGCATTTT.

Many counts were recorded for this clonotype. The chain couples TRBV7-2 to TRBJ1-1; tentatively, D is TRBD1 (5 bases). CDR1 SGHTA and CDR2 FQGNSA come from the germline V gene. Trimming took 5 bases from V and 7 from J, leaving 14 bases between them. The CDR3 has 13 amino acids. The CDR3 protein is CASSDLQGFEAFF. CDR3 sequence (DNA): TGTGCCAGCAGCGACCTTCAGGGTTTTGAAGCTTTCTTT.

The rearrangement links TRBV5-6 to TRBJ2-2; D ambiguous. Trimming removed 5 bases from V and 4 bases from J, with 9 bases in between. CDR1 SGHDT and CDR2 YYEEEE come from the germline V gene. CDR3 length equals 13 residues. In DNA, the CDR3 is TGTGCCAGCAGTTTCTATTCCACCGGGGAGCTGTTTTTT. Protein sequence: CASSFYSTGELFF.

This clonotype has ten or more counts. The chain uses TRBV9 and TRBJ1-1; no firm D call. The CDR3 loop spans 14 amino acids. Germline assignment: CDR1 SGDLS and CDR2 YYNGEE. Trimming took 0 bases from V and 0 from J, leaving 6 bases between them. In DNA form, the CDR3 reads TGTGCCAGCAGCGTAGGGACGGTGAACACTGAAGCTTTCTTT. Translated: CASSVGTVNTEAFF.

This chain uses TRBV3-1 with TRBJ2-2; 8 bases map to TRBD1. The CDR3 consists of 14 residues. Germline loops: CDR1 LGHDT, CDR2 YNNKEL (reference sequence). With 2 bases clipped from V and 6 bases from J, the junction kept 2 bases outside the gene matches. The CDR3 region has the DNA TGTGCCAGCAGCCAACCACAGGGGGCCGGGGAGCTGTTTTTT. This gives the protein CASSQPQGAGELFF.

This clonotype has at least ten counts. V usage is TRBV2 and J usage is TRBJ1-1, with 7 positions matching TRBD1. CDR1 SNHLY and CDR2 FYNNEI come from the germline V gene. With 4 bases clipped from V and 0 bases from J, the junction kept 2 bases outside the gene matches. The CDR3 has 14 residues. In DNA form, the CDR3 reads TGTGCCAGCAGTGCCGGGACAGTGAACACTGAAGCTTTCTTT. Translation: CASSAGTVNTEAFF.

There are many counts of this clonotype. The CDR3 sequence is CSVWGLEAFF. CDR3 DNA sequence: TGCAGCGTGTGGGGTCTCGAAGCTTTCTTT. This chain uses TRBV29-1 with TRBJ1-1; D unclear. This CDR3 has 10 residues. Trimming cost V 6 bases and J 8 bases, with 10 bases left between them. The germline V gene has CDR1 SQVTM and CDR2 ANQGSEA.

V is TRBV9 and J is TRBJ1-2; 10 bases agree with TRBD1. This CDR3 spans 16 amino acids. The ends lost 4 bases at V and 8 bases at J; junction bases unmatched: 14. CDR1 and CDR2 from the germline V gene are SGDLS and YYNGEE. As DNA, the CDR3 is TGTGCCAGCAGCCAAACCGGGACAGGGGTCAGTCCCGGCTACACCTTC. Its translation is CASSQTGTGVSPGYTF.

This clonotype has just a few counts. This sequence may be a read error, since a much larger clone differs from it by one base. The chain is built from TRBV4-1 and TRBJ1-5; D is undetermined. The germline V gene encodes CDR1 MGHRA and CDR2 YSYEKL. V was trimmed by 2 bases and J by 10 bases, leaving 21 bases between them. The CDR3 sequence is 16 residues long. As DNA, the CDR3 is TGCGCCAGCAGCCAAAGCGAACTCGGCGCGTTCCCACCCCAGCATTTT. Encoded protein: CASSQSELGAFPPQHF.

This chain links TRBV11-2 with TRBJ2-1, with D possibly being TRBD2 (6 bases). The CDR3 extends over 16 amino acids. With 4 bases removed from V and 8 bases from J, the gap between germline ends came to 21 bases. Germline V gene sequence: CDR1 SGHAT, CDR2 FQNNGV. CDR3 in amino acids: CASSSRGTSTVDEQFF. The CDR3 region has the DNA TGTGCCAGCAGCTCACGCGGGACCAGTACTGTTGATGAGCAGTTCTTC.

This clonotype was observed many times. This chain links TRBV20-1 with TRBJ2-5; D possibly corresponds to TRBD1 (8 bases). V was shortened by 1 base and J by 7 bases, with 22 bases between the two germline ends. The CDR3 runs to 16 residues. Germline CDR1 is DFQATT and CDR2 is SNEGSKA (reference sequence). This CDR3 reads CSARGTGPGGLGTQYF. The CDR3 region has the DNA TGCAGTGCTAGAGGGACAGGGCCCGGGGGGCTGGGGACCCAGTACTTC.

This clonotype appeared a few times. The CDR3 DNA reads TGTGCCGGCCGGACTAGCGGGAGTCAGCTGTCCTACAATGAGCAGTTCTTC. This translates into CAGRTSGSQLSYNEQFF. The chain carries TRBV6-1 and TRBJ2-1; 13 positions agree with TRBD2. The germline V gene has CDR1 MNHNS and CDR2 SASEGT. V shed 11 bases, J shed 1 base, and the junction held 11 bases outside the gene matches. The CDR3 has 17 residues.

J is TRBJ1-1 and V is TRBV4-2; D gene unclear. The CDR3 spans 14 residues. Germline V lookup: CDR1 LGHNA, CDR2 YNFKEQ. Trimming cost V 6 bases and J 4 bases, with 15 bases left between them. The CDR3 nucleotides are TGTGCCAGCAGTGGCGCGCGTGAGGGCACTGAAGCTTTCTTT. Translation: CASSGAREGTEAFF.

The rearrangement uses TRBV20-1 and TRBJ2-1, with a possible D match to TRBD2 (7 bases). CDR1 is DFQATT and CDR2 is SNEGSKA in the germline V gene (reference sequence). V was trimmed by 1 base and J by 15 bases, leaving 22 bases between them. There are 14 residues in the CDR3. CDR3 sequence reads: CSARAGGQDWLSFF. CDR3 coding DNA: TGCAGTGCTAGAGCGGGGGGCCAGGACTGGCTATCGTTCTTC.